This T cell receptor (beta chain) originates from a study of Ad26.COV2.S vaccination and SARS-CoV-2 variants. Study conclusions and caveats: Vaccinated and placebo-treated recipients had similar non-spike TCR breadth.

Remarks on this clone: What it recognizes is unknown.

The CDR3 runs to 19 residues. The V gene end was trimmed by 0 bases and the J gene end by 5 bases; junction bases not matched to a gene: 13. Germline V gene lookup returns CDR1 SGDLS and CDR2 YYNGEE. Indicated treatment: 19 received Ad26.COV2.S at low or high dose, single or two shots; roughly five received placebo; per-sample allocation not given. The study sampled participants on day 63 after the first vaccine or placebo injection. Profiling relied on immunoSEQ multiplex PCR, and the TCRdb table lists in-frame clones only, not all of them. The sample consists of about 480,000 clones, roughly nine tenths of them appearing once.

The material was peripheral blood, obtained in a trial of Ad26.COV2.S vaccine versus placebo. The receptor was isolated from a person aged 18-65 years who received the Ad26.COV2.S COVID-19 vaccine or a placebo. The chain recombines TRBV9 with TRBJ2-5; 13 bases are shared with TRBD2. The DNA of the CDR3 is TGTGCCAGCAGCGTAGCTACGGGACTAGCGGGAAAAGACCGTGAGACCCAGTACTTC. Protein: CASSVATGLAGKDRETQYF.